This paragraph covers one T cell receptor beta chain sequence. This clone was detected only once. There is no known antigen for this receptor. No per-base quality is available; no much larger clone lies one base away. Other DNA sequences in the same sample also yield this CDR3. The immunoSEQ Assay was the method used to sequence TCRbeta CDR3 regions. After extraction, genomic DNA underwent amplification by bias-controlled multiplex PCR, followed by high-throughput sequencing. As for the authors' bioinformatics: To quantify the absolute abundance of each unique TCRbeta CDR3 region, sequences were collapsed and filtered. T cell fraction was estimated by normalization of TCRbeta template counts to usable DNA, with usable DNA being measured through amplification of reference genes present in all nucleated cells. Repertoire TCRs were annotated as SARS-CoV-2-specific when V gene, CDR3 amino acid sequence and J gene were exactly matched to a known reactive TCR set. The reference SARS-CoV-2 TCR set was derived from MIRA and filtered for enrichment in COVID-19-positive ImmuneCODE repertoires, a step that removed public or cross-reactive TCRs. Using the MIRA antigens, annotated TCRs were further analysed by specific ORF or by position within an ORF. Breadth was defined as annotated unique rearrangements over total unique productive rearrangements; depth was the summed frequency of those rearrangements. TCR breadth was compared between groups using two-sided Wilcoxon rank-sum tests. Imported from immuneACCESS, the table was reduced by TCRdb to in-frame sequences with V and J called. These copies leave out some clones; in studies compared against another copy, an unresolved V gene accounts for under half, and the cause of the remainder is not known. That table is the source of V, J and clone size, and D and trimming were worked out from the DNA. This sample holds 300,000 to 350,000 clones; 86% were observed only once. 1.5% to 2% of the sample is held by the ten biggest clonotypes.

What the treatment or condition label conveys for this sample: 15 to 20 received Ad26.COV2.S at low or high dose, single or two shots; about 5 received placebo; per-sample allocation not given. For vaccine and placebo recipients, the sequenced repertoires came from samples collected on day 63 after the first injection. Cohort 1b enrolled 25 to 30 adults aged 18-55 years at a single site in Boston, USA, between 29 July and 7 August 2020. Ad26.COV2.S was a replication-incompetent adenovirus type 26 vector that expressed a prefusion-stabilized SARS-CoV-2 spike protein derived from the original Wuhan strain. From the cysteine through the phenylalanine, the CDR3 covers 14 amino acids. CDR3 DNA only is kept here, 42 bases in frame from base 1. The V end loses 0 bases and the J end loses 4 bases, and a stretch of 9 bases separates them. Taken from the germline V gene (reference sequence), the CDR1 and CDR2 loops are SEHNR and FQNEAQ.

This sample was included in a study of Ad26.COV2.S vaccination and SARS-CoV-2 variants (dated by TCRdb to the early 2020s). For the study in its entirety: Donors in the vaccine arm were drawn from COV1001, a phase I-IIa trial of Ad26.COV2.S in healthy adults that was multicentre, randomized, double-blind and placebo-controlled. Ad26.COV2.S was administered intramuscularly at a dose of 5x10^10 or 1x10^11 viral particles, either as one shot or as two shots given 56 days apart. The specificity and breadth of SARS-CoV-2-reactive T cell receptors after Ad26.COV2.S vaccination were assessed by TCRbeta repertoire sequencing. A total of 32 samples were included in the TCR-sequenced set, comprising around 19 Ad26.COV2.S vaccine recipients, 5 placebo recipients and 8 SARS-CoV-2 convalescent individuals. Throughout the experiments and outcome assessment, investigators stayed blinded to trial group allocation. Trial participants were randomized into five groups of five, in which low-dose or high-dose Ad26.COV2.S was given once or twice, or placebo was given on both occasions. The investigation overall reported the following: It was noted by the authors that total T cell responses may have been underestimated by the TCR breadth and depth analyses. Comparable non-spike TCR breadth was observed between vaccine and placebo recipients, consistent with only spike being contained in the vaccine. Comparing responses between vaccine doses or regimens was not something the study was powered to do. Substantial breadth of spike-specific CD8+ and CD4+ T cell responses was reported after vaccination. Compared with placebo recipients, Ad26.COV2.S recipients showed higher spike-specific TCR breadth (P = 0.0014).

This receptor was identified in a person aged 18-65 years who received the Ad26.COV2.S COVID-19 vaccine or a placebo. Sequencing was performed on peripheral blood, taken in a trial of Ad26.COV2.S vaccine versus placebo. Rearrangement joined TRBV7-9 to TRBJ1-1; 5 matching bases give a weak D call of TRBD1. CDR3 protein: CASSLAQGGTEAFF. In nucleotide form, the sequence is TGTGCCAGCAGCTTAGCCCAGGGTGGCACTGAAGCTTTCTTT.